The present T cell receptor beta chain was sequenced within a study of T-cell reconstitution after alpha-beta-depleted transplantation in children listed by TCRdb under 2016. The study in broad terms: The study quantitatively tracked T-cell immune reconstitution after TCRalphabeta/CD19-depleted allogeneic hematopoietic cell transplantation in children using TCR repertoire profiling.

The treatment or condition label here, explained by the study, means: allogeneic hematopoietic cell transplantation with graft depleted of TCRalphabeta T cells and CD19 B cells. The transplant recipients were children given TCRalphabeta/CD19-depleted allogeneic hematopoietic cell grafts. A note on this clonotype: Its antigen has not been determined. Base qualities are missing; no much larger clone stands one base away.

Receptors were amplified or captured by PCR. The listed sequencing device is Illumina HiSeq 2500. TCR library preparation used molecular barcoding, with unique molecular identifiers applied to normalize quantification of the TCRbeta repertoire. Using fastp trimming at Q25 and MiXCR clonotype assembly, TCRdb reanalyzed the public sequencing data and kept in-frame beta chains. Rows with one shared CDR3 protein collapse into an entry with the most common genes and DNA. The sample table contains roughly 250,000 distinct CDR3 sequences; only one count was recorded for under 9.5% of them. The ten largest clones take up 6.3% of the sample. The study at large found these results: Hyperexpanded clone frequencies declined over subsequent months; after one year, T-cell counts and TCRbeta diversity were mostly attributed to newly produced T cells. About two months after transplant, the apparently early recovery of alphabetaT-cell counts reportedly depended on just several hundred clones that had expanded rapidly and came from non-depleted graft cells. In some patients, the high TCRbeta diversity seen at day 60 was put down to recipient T cells and intrathymic progenitors that had survived conditioning.

This TCR derives from a male patient younger than 18 who had a stem cell transplant for acute lymphoblastic leukemia, so the T cells may come from the graft donor. The sequenced sample was PBMCs, mostly from graft donor cells, obtained 180 days after TCRalphabeta/CD19-depleted stem cell transplant.

The DNA sequence is given as TGTGCCAGCAGCTTAGCGGTGACAGGGCCCGGGGAGCTGTTTTTT. Its translation reads: CASSLAVTGPGELFF. This sequence uses TRBV7-8 and TRBJ2-2, with 7 central nucleotides matching TRBD1. The CDR3 starts with the cysteine, ends with the phenylalanine, and has 15 residues. Kept here is only the CDR3 DNA, which spans 45 bases and is read in frame from base 1. At the junction V is shortened by 0 bases and J by 6 bases; bases outside the gene matches: 4. CDR1 and CDR2 (SGHVS, FQNEAQ) derive from the germline V gene.